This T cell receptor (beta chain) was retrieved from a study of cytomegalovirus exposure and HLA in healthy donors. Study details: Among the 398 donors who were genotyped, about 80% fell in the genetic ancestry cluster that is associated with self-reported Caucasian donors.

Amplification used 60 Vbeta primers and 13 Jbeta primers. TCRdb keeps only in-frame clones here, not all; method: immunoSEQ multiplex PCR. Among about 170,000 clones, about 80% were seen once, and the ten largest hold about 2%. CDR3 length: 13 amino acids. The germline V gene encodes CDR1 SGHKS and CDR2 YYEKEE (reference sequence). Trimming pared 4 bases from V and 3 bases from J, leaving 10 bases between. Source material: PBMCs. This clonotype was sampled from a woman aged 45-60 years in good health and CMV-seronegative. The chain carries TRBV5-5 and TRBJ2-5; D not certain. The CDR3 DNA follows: TGTGCCAGCAGCCAAGAACAGAAAGAGACCCAGTACTTC. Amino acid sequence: CASSQEQKETQYF.